This T cell receptor beta chain was identified during a study of response to subunit inactivated influenza vaccine. The table lists this clonotype with a few counts. TCRdb re-called the RT-PCR reads through MiXCR, storing one row per CDR3 protein. The sample has about 780,000 distinct CDR3 sequences, under 20% seen once. The sequences come from PBMCs from blood, collected around 5 days after vaccination. This clonotype was sampled from a man aged 45-60 years who received an inactivated influenza vaccine.

The CDR3 region has the DNA TGCGCCAGCAGCCACCAAAACGACCTTCCAGGGTTTCTGTTCACTGAAGCTTTCTTT. It is translated as CASSHQNDLPGFLFTEAFF. V and J are TRBV4-1 and TRBJ1-1, with a possible D match to TRBD1 (5 bases). The V end lost 3 bases, the J end lost 4 bases, and 27 bases lay between the germline ends. Germline values: CDR1 MGHRA, CDR2 YSYEKL. The CDR3 has 19 residues.